These T cell receptor beta chains were read from a single sample in a study of shared clonotypes between healthy human individuals. Clones were read by immunoSEQ multiplex PCR, and TCRdb kept only the in-frame ones, dropping some. This table has about 2.2 million clones, around 93% appearing once. Specimen: naive CD8+ T cells from PBMCs. The receptors originated from a man between 18 and 35 years old in good health. Some clones in this sample may be carry-over from other donors' samples. The conserved cysteine and the conserved F or W are not part of the CDR3 here.

len	v_gene	j_gene	CDR3aa
9	TRBV20-1	TRBJ2-7	TGGSSYEQY
12	TRBV13	TRBJ2-5	ASSYHGDWGTQY
12	TRBV7-9	TRBJ1-2	ASTPGGTGAGYT
14	TRBV13	TRBJ2-3	ASSSYRYIGLDTQY
9	TRBV9	TRBJ2-1	ASSAQGLPF
13	TRBV4-2	TRBJ2-3	ASSQVGLVADTQY
12	TRBV28	TRBJ2-7	ASSFGTATYEQY
9	TRBV28	TRBJ2-1	ASIEGHEQF
16	TRBV7-9	TRBJ2-2	ASSTRDRGRVNTGELF
10	TRBV28	TRBJ1-2	ASSSGQSGYT